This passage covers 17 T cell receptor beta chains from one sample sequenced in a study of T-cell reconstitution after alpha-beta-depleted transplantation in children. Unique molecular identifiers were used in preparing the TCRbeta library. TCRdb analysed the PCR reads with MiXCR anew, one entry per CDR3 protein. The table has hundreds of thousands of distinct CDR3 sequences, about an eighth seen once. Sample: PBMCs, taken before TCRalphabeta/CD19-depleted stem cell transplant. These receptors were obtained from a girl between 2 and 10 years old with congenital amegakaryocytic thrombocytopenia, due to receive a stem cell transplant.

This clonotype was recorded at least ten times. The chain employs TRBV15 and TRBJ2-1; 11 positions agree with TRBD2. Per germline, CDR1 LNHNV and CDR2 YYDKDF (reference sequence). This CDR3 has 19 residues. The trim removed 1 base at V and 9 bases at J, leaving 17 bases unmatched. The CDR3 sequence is CATSRVLSTPLAGVFEQFF. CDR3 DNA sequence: TGTGCCACCAGCAGAGTATTAAGTACCCCACTAGCGGGAGTTTTTGAGCAGTTCTTC.

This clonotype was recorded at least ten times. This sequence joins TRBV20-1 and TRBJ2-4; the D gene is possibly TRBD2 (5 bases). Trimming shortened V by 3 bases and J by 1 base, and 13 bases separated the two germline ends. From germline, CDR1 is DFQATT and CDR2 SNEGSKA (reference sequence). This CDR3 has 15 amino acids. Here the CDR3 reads CSASVPASAKNIQYF. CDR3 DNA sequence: TGCAGTGCTAGCGTTCCAGCTAGCGCCAAAAACATTCAGTACTTC.

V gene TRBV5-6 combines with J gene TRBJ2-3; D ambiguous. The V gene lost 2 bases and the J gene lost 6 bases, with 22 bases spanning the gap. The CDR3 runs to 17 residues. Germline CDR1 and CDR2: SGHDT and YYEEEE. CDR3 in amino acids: CASSFHPTANQADTQYF. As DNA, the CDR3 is TGTGCCAGCAGCTTCCATCCGACGGCGAATCAGGCTGATACGCAGTATTTT.

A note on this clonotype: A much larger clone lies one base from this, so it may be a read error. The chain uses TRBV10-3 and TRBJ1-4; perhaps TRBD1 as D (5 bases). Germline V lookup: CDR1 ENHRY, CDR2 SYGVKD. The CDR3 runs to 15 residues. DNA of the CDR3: TGTGCCATCAGTGAGTGGCGGGGGGAGCGTGAAAATCTGTTTTTT. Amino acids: CAISEWRGERENLFF.

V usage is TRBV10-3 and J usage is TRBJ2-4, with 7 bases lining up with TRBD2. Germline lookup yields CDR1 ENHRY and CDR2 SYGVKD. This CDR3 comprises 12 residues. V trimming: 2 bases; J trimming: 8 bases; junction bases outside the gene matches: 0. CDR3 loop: CAISEGGDIQYF. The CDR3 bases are TGTGCCATCAGTGAGGGGGGGGACATTCAGTACTTC.

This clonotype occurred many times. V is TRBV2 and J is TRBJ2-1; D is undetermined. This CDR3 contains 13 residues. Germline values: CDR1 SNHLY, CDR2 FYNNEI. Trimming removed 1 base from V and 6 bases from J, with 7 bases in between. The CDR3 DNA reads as TGTGCCAGCAGTGAAGATACAAGCAATGAGCAGTTCTTC. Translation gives CASSEDTSNEQFF.

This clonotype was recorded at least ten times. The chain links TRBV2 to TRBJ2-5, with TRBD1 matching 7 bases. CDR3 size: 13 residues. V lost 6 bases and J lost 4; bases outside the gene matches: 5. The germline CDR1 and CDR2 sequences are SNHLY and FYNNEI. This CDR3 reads CASRRQGPETQYF. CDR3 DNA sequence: TGTGCCAGCAGGAGACAGGGTCCAGAGACCCAGTACTTC.

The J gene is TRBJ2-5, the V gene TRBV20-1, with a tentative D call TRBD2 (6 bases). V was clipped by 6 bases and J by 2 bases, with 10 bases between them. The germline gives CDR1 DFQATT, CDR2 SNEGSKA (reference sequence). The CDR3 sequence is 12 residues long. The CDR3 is CSAGDWQETQYF. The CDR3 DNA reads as TGCAGTGCGGGGGACTGGCAAGAGACCCAGTACTTC.

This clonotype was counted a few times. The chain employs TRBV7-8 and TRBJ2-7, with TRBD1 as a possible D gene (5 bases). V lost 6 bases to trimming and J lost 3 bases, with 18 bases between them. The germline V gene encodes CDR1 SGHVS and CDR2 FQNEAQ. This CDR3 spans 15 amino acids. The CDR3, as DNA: TGTGCCAGCAGTCTCGCTGCTATCAGGGACTACGAGCAGTACTTC. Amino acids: CASSLAAIRDYEQYF.

CDR3 region: CASSLGTIYEQYF. In DNA, the CDR3 is TGTGCCAGCAGTTTAGGGACTATTTACGAGCAGTACTTC. The rearrangement joins TRBV27 to TRBJ2-7, with TRBD2 identical over 7 bases. There are 13 residues in the CDR3. Germline-derived CDR1 and CDR2 are MNHEY and SMNVEV (reference sequence). The junction had 2 bases not matched to a gene; V was cut back by 2 bases and J by 4 bases.

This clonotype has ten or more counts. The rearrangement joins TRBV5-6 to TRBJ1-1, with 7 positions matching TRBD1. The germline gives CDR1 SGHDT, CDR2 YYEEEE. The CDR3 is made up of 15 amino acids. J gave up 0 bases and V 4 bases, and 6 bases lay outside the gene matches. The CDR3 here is CASSDSGTVNTEAFF. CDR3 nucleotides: TGTGCCAGCAGCGATTCCGGGACAGTGAACACTGAAGCTTTCTTT.

CDR3 in amino acids: CASSFTGGLADTQYF. The CDR3 DNA reads as TGTGCCAGCAGCTTCACAGGGGGTTTGGCAGATACGCAGTATTTT. The rearrangement uses TRBV11-2 and TRBJ2-3; 8 bases match TRBD1. This CDR3 is built from 15 residues. CDR1 and CDR2 from the germline V gene are SGHAT and FQNNGV. V gave up 3 bases and J gave up 4 bases; unmatched junction bases: 6. The complete variable domain, with remaining parts taken from reference TRBV11-2 and TRBJ2-3, reads EAGVAQSPRYKIIEKRQSVAFWCNPISGHATLYWYQQILGQGPKLLIQFQNNGVVDDSQLPKDRFSAERLKGVDSTLKIQPAKLEDSAVYLCASSFTGGLADTQYFGPGTRLTVL.

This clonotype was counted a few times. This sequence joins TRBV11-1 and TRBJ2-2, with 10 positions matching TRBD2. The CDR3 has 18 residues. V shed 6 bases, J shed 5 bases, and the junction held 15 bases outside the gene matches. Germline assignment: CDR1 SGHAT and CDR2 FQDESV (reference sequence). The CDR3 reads CASRPVASGSKGTGELFF. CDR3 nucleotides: TGTGCCAGCAGACCGGTGGCTAGCGGGAGTAAGGGAACCGGGGAGCTGTTTTTT.

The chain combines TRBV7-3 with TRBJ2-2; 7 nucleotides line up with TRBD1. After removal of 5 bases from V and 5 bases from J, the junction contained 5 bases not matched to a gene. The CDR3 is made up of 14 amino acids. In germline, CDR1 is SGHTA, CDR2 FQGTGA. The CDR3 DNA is TGTGCCAGCAGCCTAAAGACAGGGACCGGGGAGCTGTTTTTT. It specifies CASSLKTGTGELFF.

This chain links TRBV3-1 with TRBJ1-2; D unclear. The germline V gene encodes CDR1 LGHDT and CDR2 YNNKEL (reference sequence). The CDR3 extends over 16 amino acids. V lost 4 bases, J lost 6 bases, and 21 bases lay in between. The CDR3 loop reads CASSPSGRGVGNGYTF. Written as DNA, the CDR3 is TGTGCCAGCAGCCCATCCGGGCGGGGTGTAGGAAATGGCTACACCTTC.

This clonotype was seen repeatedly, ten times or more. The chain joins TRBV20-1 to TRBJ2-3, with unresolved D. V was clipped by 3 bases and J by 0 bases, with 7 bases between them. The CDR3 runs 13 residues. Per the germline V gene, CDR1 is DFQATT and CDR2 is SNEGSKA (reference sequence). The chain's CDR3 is CSASVTSTDTQYF. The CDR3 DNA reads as TGCAGTGCTAGTGTCACTAGCACAGATACGCAGTATTTT.

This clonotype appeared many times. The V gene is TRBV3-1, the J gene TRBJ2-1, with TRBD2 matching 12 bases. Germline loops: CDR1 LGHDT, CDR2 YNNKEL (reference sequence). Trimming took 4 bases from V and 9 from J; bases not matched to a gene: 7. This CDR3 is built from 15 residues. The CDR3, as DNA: TGTGCCAGCAGCCCGAGACTAGCGGGAGAGGGTGAGCAGTTCTTC. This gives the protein CASSPRLAGEGEQFF.